Listed here are 27 T cell receptor beta chains from one sample, sequenced in a study of T-cell memory formation after mild COVID-19. One entry per CDR3 protein results from TCRdb running MiXCR on the 5' RACE reads. The repertoire holds 100,000 to 150,000 distinct CDR3 sequences, with about 5.9% as singletons. The sequencing input was PBMCs or a T cell subset sorted from them (not recorded which). The source is an adult woman who had mild COVID-19 (a few samples of this study predate the infection). Cell type and time point are not known.

This clonotype was recorded a few times. This chain links TRBV20-1 with TRBJ2-1, with TRBD2 matching 9 bases. Germline V gene lookup returns CDR1 DFQATT and CDR2 SNEGSKA (reference sequence). CDR3 length: 16 residues. V was clipped by 0 bases and J by 8 bases; unmatched bases: 11. CDR3 sequence reads: CSARDQGGRAGDEQFF. The CDR3 DNA reads TGCAGTGCTAGAGATCAAGGCGGGAGGGCTGGCGATGAGCAGTTCTTC.

The chain uses TRBV3-1 and TRBJ1-5; D remains ambiguous. The V gene's germline CDR1 is LGHDT and CDR2 YNNKEL (reference sequence). Trimming pared 0 bases from V and 5 bases from J, leaving 8 bases between. CDR3 length equals 14 residues. The CDR3 bases are TGTGCCAGCAGCCAAGATCGCAGTTATCAGCCCCAGCATTTT. Translated: CASSQDRSYQPQHF.

The chain links TRBV27 to TRBJ2-1; the D gene could be TRBD1 or TRBD2 (6 bases each). The germline V and J ends were trimmed by 5 bases and 6 bases, with 23 bases remaining between them. The CDR3 has 17 residues. Per the germline V gene, CDR1 is MNHEY and CDR2 is SMNVEV (reference sequence). The CDR3 spells CASSTTTWGASFNEQFF. CDR3 in DNA: TGTGCCAGCAGTACTACAACGTGGGGGGCTTCATTCAATGAGCAGTTCTTC.

This clonotype was observed at least ten times. This chain uses TRBV5-1 with TRBJ2-2; D is possibly TRBD2 (5 bases). Trimming shortened V by 0 bases and J by 0 bases, and 27 bases separated the two germline ends. The CDR3 runs to 22 residues. Looked up from germline, CDR1 is SGHRS and CDR2 is YFSETQ. Written as DNA, the CDR3 is TGCGCCAGCAGCTTGGCCGTCTCAGAACTAGGCCGTAAGAACCCGAACACCGGGGAGCTGTTTTTT. Translating it yields CASSLAVSELGRKNPNTGELFF.

This clonotype appeared a few times. The rearrangement links TRBV6-5 to TRBJ1-1; D unresolved. V was clipped by 7 bases and J by 5 bases, with 17 bases between them. Germline lookup yields CDR1 MNHEY and CDR2 SVGAGI. CDR3 length: 14 residues. In DNA form, the CDR3 reads TGTGCCAGCACCGACGGGCTGGGGAGGACTGAAGCTTTCTTT. It translates to CASTDGLGRTEAFF.

This clonotype occurred many times. The genes are TRBV5-4 and TRBJ1-1; 8 bases are shared with TRBD1. Germline trimming cut 4 bases from V and 5 bases from J; bases unmatched to any gene: 10. The CDR3 is 15 residues long. Germline values: CDR1 SGHNT, CDR2 YYREEE (reference sequence). DNA for the CDR3: TGTGCCAGCAGCGTGGCGACAGGGGAGGGTACTGAAGCTTTCTTT. It codes for CASSVATGEGTEAFF.

This clonotype was detected ten times or more. In DNA form, the CDR3 reads TGTGCCATCAGTGAGCAGGGGGGAAAGGCCTACGAGCAGTACTTC. Translating gives CAISEQGGKAYEQYF. The genes are TRBV10-3 and TRBJ2-7, with a possible D match to TRBD1 (7 bases). V was trimmed by 2 bases and J by 2 bases, leaving 13 bases between them. The germline CDR1 and CDR2 sequences are ENHRY and SYGVKD. The CDR3 loop spans 15 amino acids.

The genes are TRBV6-2 or TRBV6-3 and TRBJ2-5; weak D call: TRBD2 (5 bases). V lost 7 bases to trimming and J lost 5 bases, with 17 bases between them. CDR1 is MNHEY, CDR2 SVGEGT, per germline. CDR3 length: 14 amino acids. The CDR3 spells CASNPLANMETQYF. The CDR3 coding sequence is TGTGCCAGCAATCCATTAGCGAATATGGAGACCCAGTACTTC.

In its sample, this clonotype was seen a few times. The V gene is TRBV7-9, the J gene TRBJ2-5; 10 bases match TRBD1. The CDR3 has 14 residues. CDR1 and CDR2 (germline): SEHNR, FQNEAQ (reference sequence). Trimming cost V 10 bases and J 1 base; bases outside gene matches: 6. CDR3 sequence: CAIPDRGSQETQYF. The CDR3 DNA sequence: TGTGCCATTCCGGACAGGGGGTCCCAAGAGACCCAGTACTTC.

In this sample, this clonotype turned up many times. V is TRBV5-6 and J is TRBJ2-2; D is ambiguous. CDR3 length: 12 residues. CDR1 and CDR2 (germline): SGHDT, YYEEEE. V was clipped by 5 bases and J by 3 bases, with 5 bases between them. Here the CDR3 reads CASSWDTGELFF. CDR3 sequence (DNA): TGTGCCAGCAGTTGGGACACCGGGGAGCTGTTTTTT.

The chain uses TRBV5-6 and TRBJ1-3, with D possibly TRBD1 on 6 matching bases. V lost 4 bases and J lost 0, with 14 bases in between. Germline lookup yields CDR1 SGHDT and CDR2 YYEEEE. The CDR3 contains 16 residues. The CDR3 protein is CASSPRRQASGNTIYF. The CDR3 nucleotides are TGTGCCAGCAGCCCCCGCCGACAGGCCTCTGGAAACACCATATATTTT.

This chain connects TRBV2 to TRBJ1-1, with D perhaps matching TRBD1 (5 bases). The CDR3 loop spans 13 amino acids. V was pared by 7 bases and J by 6 bases, with 15 bases between. Germline CDR1 SNHLY, CDR2 FYNNEI. Here the CDR3 reads CASKEQGSSEAFF. CDR3 bases: TGTGCCAGCAAGGAGCAGGGTTCTTCTGAAGCTTTCTTT. The full variable domain, with the rest looked up from reference TRBV2 and TRBJ1-1, is EPEVTQTPSHQVTQMGQEVILRCVPISNHLYFYWYRQILGQKVEFLVSFYNNEISEKSEIFDDQFSVERPDGSNFTLKIRSTKLEDSAMYFCASKEQGSSEAFFGQGTRLTVV.

This clonotype was detected ten times or more. The genes are TRBV5-1 and TRBJ1-1, with TRBD1 as a possible D gene (5 bases). The germline gives CDR1 SGHRS, CDR2 YFSETQ. The CDR3 is made up of 14 amino acids. The germline V and J ends were trimmed by 0 bases and 4 bases, with 10 bases remaining between them. CDR3 DNA: TGCGCCAGCAGCTTGGCGGCGGGGGGCACTGAAGCTTTCTTT. As protein: CASSLAAGGTEAFF.

This clonotype was observed many times. The chain combines TRBV20-1 with TRBJ2-1; D might be TRBD2 (5 bases). The length of the CDR3 is 16 residues. V was cut by 0 bases and J by 0 bases, with 12 bases left in between. Germline-derived CDR1 and CDR2 are DFQATT and SNEGSKA (reference sequence). CDR3 loop: CSARDAQRSSYNEQFF. DNA for the CDR3: TGCAGTGCTAGAGATGCCCAGCGGAGCTCCTACAATGAGCAGTTCTTC.

This clonotype was recorded at least ten times. The chain has TRBV12-3 or TRBV12-4 and TRBJ2-3; TRBD2 might be the D (6 bases). The CDR3 consists of 11 residues. Trimming cost V 5 bases and J 11 bases, with 11 bases left between them. The CDR3 coding sequence is TGTGCCAGCAGTGGGGGGAGCGGGCAGTATTTT. As protein: CASSGGSGQYF.

The sample holds many counts of this clonotype. The rearrangement links TRBV12-3 or TRBV12-4 to TRBJ1-2; D gene uncertain. The CDR3 length is 13 residues. The germline V and J ends were trimmed by 1 base and 4 bases, with 7 bases remaining between them. CDR3 residues: CASSLGRAYGYTF. The CDR3 DNA is TGTGCCAGCAGTTTAGGGCGTGCCTATGGCTACACCTTC.

This clonotype showed up many times. V and J are TRBV5-1 and TRBJ2-1; TRBD2 agrees at 8 bases. The CDR3 is 15 amino acids. The V gene's germline CDR1 is SGHRS and CDR2 YFSETQ. Germline trimming cut 4 bases from V and 7 bases from J; bases unmatched to any gene: 10. CDR3 amino acids: CASSPEGTSPNEQFF. The CDR3 coding sequence is TGCGCCAGCAGCCCTGAGGGGACTAGTCCAAATGAGCAGTTCTTC.

For the CDR3, the DNA is TGTGCCAGCAGTCCCGGACTAGCGGGAGAATTCCCAGGCAATGAGCAGTTCTTC. It is translated as CASSPGLAGEFPGNEQFF. The chain links TRBV28 to TRBJ2-1; 13 bases match TRBD2. J lost 6 bases, V lost 5 bases, and 13 bases had no gene match. The germline gives CDR1 MDHEN, CDR2 SYDVKM. This CDR3 contains 18 residues. The variable domain in full, completed from reference TRBV28 and TRBJ2-1, reads DVKVTQSSRYLVKRTGEKVFLECVQDMDHENMFWYRQDPGLGLRLIYFSYDVKMKEKGDIPEGYSVSREKKERFSLILESASTNQTSMYLCASSPGLAGEFPGNEQFFGPGTRLTVL.

This chain connects TRBV20-1 to TRBJ1-2; possibly TRBD1 for D (6 bases). This CDR3 has 14 amino acids. Germline V gives CDR1 DFQATT, CDR2 SNEGSKA (reference sequence). Trimming shortened V by 0 bases and J by 4 bases, and 12 bases separated the two germline ends. CDR3 loop: CSARDMDRVYGYTF. CDR3 bases: TGCAGTGCTAGAGATATGGACAGAGTCTATGGCTACACCTTC.

The genes are TRBV7-9 and TRBJ1-4, with D possibly TRBD1 on 5 matching bases. There are 16 residues in the CDR3. CDR1 and CDR2 (germline): SEHNR, FQNEAQ (reference sequence). The V and J ends lost 5 bases and 4 bases respectively, with 17 bases between them. CDR3 bases: TGTGCCAGCAGCCCCCGGGGCGCAGGTTATAATGAAAAACTGTTTTTT. It encodes CASSPRGAGYNEKLFF.

This clonotype was found a few times. J is TRBJ2-7 and V is TRBV20-1, with 8 bases lining up with TRBD1. There are 14 residues in the CDR3. Trimming at V came to 5 bases and at J to 3 bases, leaving 9 bases not matched to a gene. Germline CDR1 reads DFQATT; CDR2 reads SNEGSKA (reference sequence). The CDR3 protein is CSAEDWTGSYEQYF. CDR3 coding DNA: TGCAGTGCTGAAGACTGGACAGGGAGCTACGAGCAGTACTTC.

The chain is built from TRBV7-2 and TRBJ2-7, with 11 bases aligning to TRBD1. This CDR3 comprises 15 residues. Germline values: CDR1 SGHTA, CDR2 FQGNSA. With V trimmed by 3 bases and J by 4 bases, 5 bases remained unmatched. The CDR3 DNA reads as TGTGCCAGCAGCTTTGGACAGGGGGCTTTTTACGAGCAGTACTTC. It encodes CASSFGQGAFYEQYF.

The CDR3 is CASSPDGNEQFF. For the CDR3, the DNA is TGCGCCAGCAGCCCCGACGGCAATGAGCAGTTCTTC. This sequence joins TRBV5-1 and TRBJ2-1; D gene unclear. The germline gives CDR1 SGHRS, CDR2 YFSETQ. Trimming shortened V by 4 bases and J by 6 bases, and 8 bases separated the two germline ends. This CDR3 region has 12 residues.

This clonotype was counted many times. The chain links TRBV20-1 to TRBJ2-7, with D possibly being TRBD2 (6 bases). Trimming removed 3 bases at V and 0 bases at J, with 12 bases between. CDR3 length: 14 residues. Germline assignment: CDR1 DFQATT and CDR2 SNEGSKA (reference sequence). The CDR3 is CSASAGLGSYEQYF. In DNA, the CDR3 is TGCAGTGCTAGTGCGGGGTTGGGCTCCTACGAGCAGTACTTC.

This clonotype was seen more than once but under ten times. V is TRBV7-2 and J is TRBJ2-1; 7 bases are shared with TRBD2. Germline CDR1 SGHTA, CDR2 FQGNSA. The J segment lost 5 bases and the V segment lost 2 bases, leaving 9 bases of the junction unmatched. The CDR3 has 16 amino acids. CDR3 sequence: CASSLWLREWDNEQFF. CDR3 sequence (DNA): TGTGCCAGCAGCTTATGGCTGCGGGAGTGGGACAATGAGCAGTTCTTC.

This chain's CDR3 is CSAQRQGAAEAFF. The CDR3 region has the DNA TGCAGTGCACAACGACAGGGGGCGGCTGAAGCTTTCTTT. The V call is TRBV20-1, the J call TRBJ1-1, with TRBD1 matching 10 bases. The trim removed 6 bases at V and 6 bases at J, leaving 7 bases unmatched. The CDR3 consists of 13 residues. The germline V gene has CDR1 DFQATT and CDR2 SNEGSKA (reference sequence).

The sample holds many counts of this clonotype. The V call is TRBV5-1, the J call TRBJ2-3; 10 nucleotides match TRBD2. The CDR3 consists of 18 residues. J gave up 0 bases and V 0 bases, and 7 bases lay outside the gene matches. Germline CDR1 SGHRS, CDR2 YFSETQ. CDR3 bases: TGCGCCAGCAGCTTGGTGGGACTAGCGTATACTAGCACAGATACGCAGTATTTT. Amino acids: CASSLVGLAYTSTDTQYF.